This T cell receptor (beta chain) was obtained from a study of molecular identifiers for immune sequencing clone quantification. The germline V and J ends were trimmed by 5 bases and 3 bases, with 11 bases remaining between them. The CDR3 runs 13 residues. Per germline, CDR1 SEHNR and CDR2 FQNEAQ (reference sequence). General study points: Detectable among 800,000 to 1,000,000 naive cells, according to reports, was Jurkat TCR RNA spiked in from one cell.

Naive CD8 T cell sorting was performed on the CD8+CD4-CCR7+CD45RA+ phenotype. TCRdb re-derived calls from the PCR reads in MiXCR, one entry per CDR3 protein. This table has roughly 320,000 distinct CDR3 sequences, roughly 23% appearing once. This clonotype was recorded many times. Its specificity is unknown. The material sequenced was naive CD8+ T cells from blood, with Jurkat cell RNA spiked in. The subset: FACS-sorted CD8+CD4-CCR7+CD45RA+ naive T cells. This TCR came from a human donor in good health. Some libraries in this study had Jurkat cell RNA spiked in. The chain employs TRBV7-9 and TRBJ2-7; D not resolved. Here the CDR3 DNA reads TGTGCCAGCAGCCTCCGGGCCCTCTACGAGCAGTACTTC. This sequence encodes CASSLRALYEQYF. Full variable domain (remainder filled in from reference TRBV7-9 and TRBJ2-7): DTGVSQNPRHKITKRGQNVTFRCDPISEHNRLYWYRQTLGQGPEFLTYFQNEAQLEKSRLLSDRFSAERPKGSFSTLEIQRTEQGDSAMYLCASSLRALYEQYFGPGTRLTVT.